Given below is one TCR beta chain in context. V dropped 5 bases and J dropped 4; count of bases not matched to a gene: 15. The V gene's germline CDR1 is LGHNA and CDR2 YSLEER. The CDR3 runs to 17 residues. This record belongs to a study of CD8+ T cells in alopecia areata. Extraction of RNA preceded its reverse transcription into cDNA, which served as the sequencing template. Repertoires were generated with immunoSEQ multiplex PCR, while TCRdb's copy carries only in-frame clones and drops some. The sample lists 61,000 or so clones, 96% occurring once. The chain links TRBV4-3 to TRBJ2-5; 8 nucleotides agree with TRBD2. This TCR derives from a human donor with alopecia areata. The input for sequencing was CD8+ T cells sorted from blood, taken at week 0. The CDR3 DNA reads as TGCGCCAGCAGCGCATCCCCCGGGGAGCGGGGGCGAGAGACCCAGTACTTC. Protein: CASSASPGERGRETQYF.